This T cell receptor (beta chain) was captured in a study of graft-versus-host responses after intestinal transplantation. The wider study: Every one of the recipients received anti-thymocyte globulin induction and afterwards took tacrolimus and steroids for around 3 years.

The method was immunoSEQ multiplex PCR; TCRdb's version includes in-frame clones alone and lacks a portion of them. The sample contains just over 85,000 clones, around 93% of which appear only once. This clone occurred a few times. The antigen is undetermined. The source was unstimulated CD8+ T cells sorted from spleen or lymph node cells, collected before transplant. The TCR originated in a human donor who was the organ donor for an intestinal transplant.

In DNA form, the CDR3 reads TGTGCCAGCAGCCCACCAGGGTCGGATTATTACGAGCAGTACTTC. The encoded protein is CASSPPGSDYYEQYF. The gene calls are TRBV7-9 and TRBJ2-7; weak D call: TRBD1 (5 bases). Per the germline V gene, CDR1 is SEHNR and CDR2 is FQNEAQ (reference sequence). The CDR3 loop spans 15 amino acids. V gave up 5 bases and J gave up 4 bases, with 18 bases separating them.